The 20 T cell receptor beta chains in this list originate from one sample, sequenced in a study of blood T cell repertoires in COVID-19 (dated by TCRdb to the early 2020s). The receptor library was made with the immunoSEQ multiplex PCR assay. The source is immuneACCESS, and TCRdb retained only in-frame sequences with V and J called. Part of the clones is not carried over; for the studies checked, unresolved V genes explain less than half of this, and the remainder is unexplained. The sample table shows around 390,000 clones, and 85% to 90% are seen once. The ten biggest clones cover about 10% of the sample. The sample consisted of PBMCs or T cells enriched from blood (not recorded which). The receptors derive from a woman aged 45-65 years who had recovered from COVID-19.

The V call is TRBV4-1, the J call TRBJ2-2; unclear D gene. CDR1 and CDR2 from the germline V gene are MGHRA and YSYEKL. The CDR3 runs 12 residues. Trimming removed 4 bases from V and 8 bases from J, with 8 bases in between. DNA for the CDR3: TGCGCCAGCAGCCCAACTTGGGGGGAGCTGTTTTTT. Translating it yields CASSPTWGELFF.

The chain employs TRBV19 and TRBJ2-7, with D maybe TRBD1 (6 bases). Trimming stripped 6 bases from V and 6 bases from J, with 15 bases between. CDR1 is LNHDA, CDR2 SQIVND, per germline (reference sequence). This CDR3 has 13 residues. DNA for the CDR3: TGTGCCAGTAGCGGACAGTCCCGGGGCGAGCAGTACTTC. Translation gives CASSGQSRGEQYF.

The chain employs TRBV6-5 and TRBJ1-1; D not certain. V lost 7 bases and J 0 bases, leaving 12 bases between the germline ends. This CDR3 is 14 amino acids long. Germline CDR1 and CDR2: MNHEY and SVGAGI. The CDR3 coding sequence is TGTGCCAGCATATCTGACACGTTGAACACTGAAGCTTTCTTT. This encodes CASISDTLNTEAFF.

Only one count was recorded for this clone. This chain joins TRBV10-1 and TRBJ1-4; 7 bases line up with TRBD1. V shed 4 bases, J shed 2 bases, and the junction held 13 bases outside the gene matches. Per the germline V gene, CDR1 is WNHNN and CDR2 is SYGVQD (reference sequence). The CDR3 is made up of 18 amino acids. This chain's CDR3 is CASSGLHSQGLTNEKLFF. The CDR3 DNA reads TGCGCCAGCAGTGGACTTCACTCACAGGGGCTCACTAATGAAAAACTGTTTTTT.

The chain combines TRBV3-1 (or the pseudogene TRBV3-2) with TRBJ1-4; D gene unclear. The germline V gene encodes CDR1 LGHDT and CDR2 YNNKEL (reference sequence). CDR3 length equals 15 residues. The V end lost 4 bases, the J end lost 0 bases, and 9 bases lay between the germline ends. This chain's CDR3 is CASSPTVTTNEKLFF. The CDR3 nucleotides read TGTGCCAGCAGCCCAACGGTGACAACTAATGAAAAACTGTTTTTT.

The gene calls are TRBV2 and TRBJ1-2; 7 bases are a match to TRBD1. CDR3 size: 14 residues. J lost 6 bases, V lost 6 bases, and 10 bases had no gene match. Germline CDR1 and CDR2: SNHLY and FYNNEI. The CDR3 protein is CASRETGTAHGYTF. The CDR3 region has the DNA TGTGCCAGCAGAGAAACCGGGACAGCACATGGCTACACCTTC. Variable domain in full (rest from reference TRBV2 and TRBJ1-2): EPEVTQTPSHQVTQMGQEVILRCVPISNHLYFYWYRQILGQKVEFLVSFYNNEISEKSEIFDDQFSVERPDGSNFTLKIRSTKLEDSAMYFCASRETGTAHGYTFGSGTRLTVV.

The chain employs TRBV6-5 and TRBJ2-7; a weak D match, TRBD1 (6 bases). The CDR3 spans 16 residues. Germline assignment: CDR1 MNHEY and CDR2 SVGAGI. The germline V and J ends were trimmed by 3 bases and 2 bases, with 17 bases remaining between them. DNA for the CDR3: TGTGCCAGCAGTTATACGTGGGCAGGGGTAGCCTACGAGCAGTACTTC. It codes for CASSYTWAGVAYEQYF.

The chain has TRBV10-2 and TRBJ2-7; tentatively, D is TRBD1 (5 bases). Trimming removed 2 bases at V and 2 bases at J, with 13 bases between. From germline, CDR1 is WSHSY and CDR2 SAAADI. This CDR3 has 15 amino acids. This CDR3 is CASSERFDSAYEQYF. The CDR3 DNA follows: TGCGCCAGCAGTGAGAGGTTCGACAGCGCCTACGAGCAGTACTTC.

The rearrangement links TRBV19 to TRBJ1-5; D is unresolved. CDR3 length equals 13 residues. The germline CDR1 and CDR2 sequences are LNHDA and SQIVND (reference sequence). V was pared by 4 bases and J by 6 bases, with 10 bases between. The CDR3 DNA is TGTGCCAGTAGTAGAGGGTTATCTCAGCCCCAGCATTTT. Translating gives CASSRGLSQPQHF.

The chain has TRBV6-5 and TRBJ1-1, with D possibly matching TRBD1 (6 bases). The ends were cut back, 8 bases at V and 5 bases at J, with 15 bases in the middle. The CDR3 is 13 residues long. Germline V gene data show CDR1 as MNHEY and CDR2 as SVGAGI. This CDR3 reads CASHLGAGTEAFF. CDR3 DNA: TGTGCCAGCCATTTGGGGGCAGGAACTGAAGCTTTCTTT.

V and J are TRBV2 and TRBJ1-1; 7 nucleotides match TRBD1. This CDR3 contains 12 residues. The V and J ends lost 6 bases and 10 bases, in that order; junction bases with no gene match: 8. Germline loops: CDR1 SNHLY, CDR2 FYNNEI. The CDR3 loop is CASSWTGVGAFF. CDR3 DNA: TGTGCCAGCAGCTGGACAGGCGTGGGAGCTTTCTTT.

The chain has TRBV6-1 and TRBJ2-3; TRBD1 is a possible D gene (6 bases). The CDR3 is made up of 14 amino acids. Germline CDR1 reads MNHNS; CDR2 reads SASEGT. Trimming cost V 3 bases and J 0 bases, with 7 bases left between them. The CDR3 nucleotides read TGTGCCAGCAGTGAGGGACACAGCACAGATACGCAGTATTTT. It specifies CASSEGHSTDTQYF.

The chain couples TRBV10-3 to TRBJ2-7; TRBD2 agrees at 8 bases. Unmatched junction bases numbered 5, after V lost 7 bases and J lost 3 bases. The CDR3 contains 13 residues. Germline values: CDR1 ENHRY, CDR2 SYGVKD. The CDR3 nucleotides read TGTGCCATCAAAGGTCGGGAGGGCTACGAGCAGTACTTC. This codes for CAIKGREGYEQYF.

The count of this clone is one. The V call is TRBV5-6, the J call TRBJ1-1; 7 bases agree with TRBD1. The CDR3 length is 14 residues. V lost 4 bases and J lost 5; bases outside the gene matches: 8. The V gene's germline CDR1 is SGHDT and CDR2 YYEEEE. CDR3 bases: TGTGCCAGCAGCGCCCCGGGACAGAGGACTGAAGCTTTCTTT. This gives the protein CASSAPGQRTEAFF.

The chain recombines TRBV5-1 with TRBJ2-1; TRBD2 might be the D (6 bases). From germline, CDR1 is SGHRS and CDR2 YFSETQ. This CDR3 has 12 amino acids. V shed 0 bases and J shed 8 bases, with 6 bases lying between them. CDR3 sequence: CASSLGEDEQFF. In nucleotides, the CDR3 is TGCGCCAGCAGCTTGGGGGAGGATGAGCAGTTCTTC.

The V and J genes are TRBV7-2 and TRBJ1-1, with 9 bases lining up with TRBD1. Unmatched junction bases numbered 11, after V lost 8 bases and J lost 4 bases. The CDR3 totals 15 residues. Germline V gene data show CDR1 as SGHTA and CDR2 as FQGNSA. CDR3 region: CASASQGAGGTEAFF. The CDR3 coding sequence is TGTGCCAGCGCCTCACAGGGGGCAGGGGGCACTGAAGCTTTCTTT. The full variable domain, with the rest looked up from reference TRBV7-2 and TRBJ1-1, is GAGVSQSPSNKVTEKGKDVELRCDPISGHTALYWYRQSLGQGLEFLIYFQGNSAPDKSGLPSDRFSAERTGGSVSTLTIQRTQQEDSAVYLCASASQGAGGTEAFFGQGTRLTVV.

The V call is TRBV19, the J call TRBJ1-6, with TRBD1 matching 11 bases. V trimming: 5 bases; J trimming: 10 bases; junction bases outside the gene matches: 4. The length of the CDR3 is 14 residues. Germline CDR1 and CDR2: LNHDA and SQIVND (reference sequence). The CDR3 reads CASSPGTGGSPLHF. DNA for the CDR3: TGTGCCAGTAGTCCCGGGACAGGGGGATCACCCCTCCACTTT.

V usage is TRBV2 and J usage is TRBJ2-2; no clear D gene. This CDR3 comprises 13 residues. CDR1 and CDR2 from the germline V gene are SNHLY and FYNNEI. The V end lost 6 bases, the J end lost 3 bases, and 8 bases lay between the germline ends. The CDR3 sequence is CASRQRDTGELFF. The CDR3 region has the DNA TGTGCCAGCAGACAGAGAGACACCGGGGAGCTGTTTTTT.

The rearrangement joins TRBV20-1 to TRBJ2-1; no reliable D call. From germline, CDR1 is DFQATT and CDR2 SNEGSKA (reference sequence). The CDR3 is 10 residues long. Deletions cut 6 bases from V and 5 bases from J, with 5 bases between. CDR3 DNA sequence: TGCAGTGCACAGAACAATGAGCAGTTCTTC. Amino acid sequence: CSAQNNEQFF.

The CDR3 DNA reads as TGTGCCAGCAGCAAAGCGCCGGGAGGTGATTCACCCCTCCACTTT. This codes for CASSKAPGGDSPLHF. The J gene is TRBJ1-6, the V gene TRBV21-1. TRBV21-1 represents a pseudogene. CDR3 length: 15 residues.